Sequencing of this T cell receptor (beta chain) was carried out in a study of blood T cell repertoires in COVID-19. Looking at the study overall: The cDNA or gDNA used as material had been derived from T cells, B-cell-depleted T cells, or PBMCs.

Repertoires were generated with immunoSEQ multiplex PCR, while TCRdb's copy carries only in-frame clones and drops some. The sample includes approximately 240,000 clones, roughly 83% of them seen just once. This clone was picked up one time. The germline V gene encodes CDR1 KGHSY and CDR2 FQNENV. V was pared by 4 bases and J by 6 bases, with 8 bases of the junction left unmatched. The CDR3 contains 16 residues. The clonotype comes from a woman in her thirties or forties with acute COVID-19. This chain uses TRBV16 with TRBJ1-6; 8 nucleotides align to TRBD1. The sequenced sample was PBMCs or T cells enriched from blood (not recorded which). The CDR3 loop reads CASSLVAGTGNSPLHF. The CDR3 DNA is TGTGCCAGCAGCCTCGTCGCCGGGACAGGTAATTCACCCCTCCACTTT.